The 3 T cell receptor beta chains in this list originate from one sample, sequenced in a study of blood T cell repertoires in COVID-19. Profiled with immunoSEQ multiplex PCR; TCRdb holds only in-frame clones, not every one. The sample lists 29,000 or so clones; about 92% were seen once. The specimen sequenced was peripheral blood. The source is a man in his fifties with active COVID-19.

The chain is built from TRBV5-4 and TRBJ1-1; D is possibly TRBD1 (5 bases). From germline, CDR1 is SGHNT and CDR2 YYREEE (reference sequence). The CDR3 consists of 15 residues. V was clipped by 6 bases and J by 1 base, with 16 bases between them. CDR3 DNA sequence: TGTGCCAGCACCCTGGCCGGGAGGGGGAACACTGAAGCTTTCTTT. It is translated as CASTLAGRGNTEAFF.

The chain carries TRBV30 and TRBJ1-2, with 7 bases matching TRBD1. Germline CDR1 and CDR2: GTSNPN and SVGIG (reference sequence). After removal of 3 bases from V and 2 bases from J, the junction contained 6 bases not matched to a gene. The CDR3 has 14 amino acids. The CDR3 reads CAWRSRQGNYGYTF. The CDR3 DNA is TGTGCCTGGAGGTCGAGACAGGGAAACTATGGCTACACCTTC.

V is TRBV6-1 and J is TRBJ1-2; TRBD1 might be the D (5 bases). The germline V gene encodes CDR1 MNHNS and CDR2 SASEGT. The CDR3 is 13 amino acids. The V and J ends lost 3 bases and 4 bases respectively, with 9 bases between them. DNA of the CDR3: TGTGCCAGCAGTGAGTCAGGGTCCTATGGCTACACCTTC. This translates into CASSESGSYGYTF.